This TCR beta chain was observed in a study of blood T cell repertoires in COVID-19. Overall study: PBMCs, B-cell-depleted T cells, or T cells were the source of the cDNA or gDNA that made up the material.

All enrollees were roughly 18 to 89 years old and from 24 US areas. Which cohort a participant joined came from the clinical history participants gave. Trimming removed 0 bases from V and 10 bases from J, with 9 bases in between. This CDR3 has 12 amino acids. In germline, CDR1 is SGHNT, CDR2 YENEEA. Using immunoSEQ multiplex PCR, the repertoire was profiled, and TCRdb retains in-frame clones only, with some absent. Seen here are about 370,000 clones, around 87% observed once, and the top ten hold approximately 1%. This TCR was recovered from a man between 18 and 29 years old who had recovered from COVID-19. The V gene is TRBV11-3, the J gene TRBJ2-5; D unclear. Source material: PBMCs or T cells enriched from blood (not recorded which). In DNA, the CDR3 is TGTGCCAGCAGCTTAGATCAAGGAGACCAGTACTTC. Its protein is CASSLDQGDQYF.